This TCR beta chain was identified during a study of cytomegalovirus exposure and HLA in healthy donors. Study-wide results and limits: What a later analysis reportedly showed was that an Asian-associated ancestry cluster had fewer N-insertions than the roughly 670-donor mean. With high specificity and sensitivity, the classifier reportedly diagnosed cytomegalovirus status.

The PCR employed 60 Vbeta primers together with 13 Jbeta primers. Clones were sequenced by immunoSEQ multiplex PCR, and TCRdb holds only the in-frame ones, with some missing. Of fewer than 150,000 clones listed, 78% were seen once; the top ten hold 2.5% to 3%. The CDR3 has 17 residues. Germline CDR1 reads SSHAT; CDR2 reads FNYEAQ (reference sequence). The donors were healthy bone marrow donors. At sampling all donors were nominally healthy, likely with unrecorded immune exposures. As regards this clone: Its antigen is as yet unknown. At one end, the junction sequence differs from germline, possibly due to a read error.

This TCR was recovered from a male donor in good health and CMV-seronegative. The material sequenced was PBMCs. This chain uses TRBV7-7 with TRBJ2-1; 8 bases fit TRBD2. CDR3 protein: CASSSGLAGSSYNEQFF. Here the CDR3 DNA reads TGTGCTAGCAGCTCTGGTTTAGCGGGGAGCTCCTACAATGAGCAGTTCTTC. Filled out from reference TRBV7-7 and TRBJ2-1, the complete variable domain reads GAGVSQSPRYKVTKRGQDVTLRCDPISSHATLYWYQQALGQGPEFLTYFNYEAQPDKSGLPSDRFSAERPEGSISTLTIQRTEQRDSAMYRCASSSGLAGSSYNEQFFGPGTRLTVL.